The TCR beta chain under discussion was sequenced for a study of blood T cell repertoires in COVID-19. V lost 8 bases and J lost 0, with 11 bases in between. CDR3 size: 14 residues. In germline, CDR1 is WSHSY, CDR2 SAAADI. In the original analysis: Amplified reference gene primers provided the basis for estimating nucleated cell counts. Measured with immunoSEQ multiplex PCR; TCRdb has only the in-frame clones, and not every one. The V and J calls and clone size come from that table; D and trimming were worked out from the DNA. The sample shows under 80,000 clones, 88% of them seen only once. The chain joins TRBV10-2 to TRBJ2-1; the D gene is possibly TRBD2 (5 bases). The clonotype originates from a human donor in a cohort sampled during active COVID-19. Sequenced input: peripheral blood. The CDR3 spells CASGEAASYNEQFF. DNA of the CDR3: TGCGCCAGCGGCGAAGCGGCCTCCTACAATGAGCAGTTCTTC.